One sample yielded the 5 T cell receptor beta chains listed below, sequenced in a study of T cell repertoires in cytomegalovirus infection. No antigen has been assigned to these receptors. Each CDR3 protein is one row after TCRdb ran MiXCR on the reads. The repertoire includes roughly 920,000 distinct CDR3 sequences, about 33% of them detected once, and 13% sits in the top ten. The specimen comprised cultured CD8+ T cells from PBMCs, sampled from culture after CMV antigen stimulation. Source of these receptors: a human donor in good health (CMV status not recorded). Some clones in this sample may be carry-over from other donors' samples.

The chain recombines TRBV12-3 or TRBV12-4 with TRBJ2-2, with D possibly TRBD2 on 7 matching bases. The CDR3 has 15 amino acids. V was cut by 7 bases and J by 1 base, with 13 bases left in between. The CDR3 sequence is CASIWGGQNTGELFF. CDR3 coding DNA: TGTGCCAGCATTTGGGGGGGCCAGAACACCGGGGAGCTGTTTTTT.

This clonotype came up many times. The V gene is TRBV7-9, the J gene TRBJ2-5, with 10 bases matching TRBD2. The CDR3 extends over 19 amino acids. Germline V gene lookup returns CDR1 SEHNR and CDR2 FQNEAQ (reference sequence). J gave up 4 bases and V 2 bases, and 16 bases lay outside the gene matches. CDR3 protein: CASSLSQRGGLRFGETQYF. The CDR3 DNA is TGTGCCAGCAGCTTAAGCCAGCGGGGGGGCCTCCGGTTTGGAGAGACCCAGTACTTC.

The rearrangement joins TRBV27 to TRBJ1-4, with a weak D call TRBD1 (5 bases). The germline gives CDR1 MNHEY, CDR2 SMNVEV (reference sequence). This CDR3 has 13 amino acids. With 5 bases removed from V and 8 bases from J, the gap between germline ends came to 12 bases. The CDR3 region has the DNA TGTGCCAGCAGTCCCGGCCCAGGGGAAAAACTGTTTTTT. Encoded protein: CASSPGPGEKLFF.

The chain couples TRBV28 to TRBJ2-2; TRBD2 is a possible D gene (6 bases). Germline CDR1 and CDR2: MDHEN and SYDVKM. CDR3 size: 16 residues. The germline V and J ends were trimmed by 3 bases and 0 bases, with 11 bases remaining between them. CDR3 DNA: TGTGCCAGCAGTTTTTTGGAGGGGACGAACACCGGGGAGCTGTTTTTT. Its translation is CASSFLEGTNTGELFF. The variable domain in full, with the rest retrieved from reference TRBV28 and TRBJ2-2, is DVKVTQSSRYLVKRTGEKVFLECVQDMDHENMFWYRQDPGLGLRLIYFSYDVKMKEKGDIPEGYSVSREKKERFSLILESASTNQTSMYLCASSFLEGTNTGELFFGEGSRLTVL.

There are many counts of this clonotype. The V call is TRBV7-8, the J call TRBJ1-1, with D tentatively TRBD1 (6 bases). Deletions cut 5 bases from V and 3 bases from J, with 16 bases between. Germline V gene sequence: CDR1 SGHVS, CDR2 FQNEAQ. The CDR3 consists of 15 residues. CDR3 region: CASSVGGGTYTEAFF. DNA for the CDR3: TGTGCCAGCAGCGTAGGAGGGGGTACATACACTGAAGCTTTCTTT.